These 5 T cell receptor beta chains came from one sample sequenced in a study of T cells in localized non-small cell lung cancer. Assay used: immunoSEQ multiplex PCR; TCRdb lists only in-frame clones, some missing. The table has about 59,000 clones, around nine tenths seen once. The sample consisted of peripheral blood, taken before any cancer treatment. These receptors came from a man aged 35 to 69 with stage I squamous cell lung carcinoma.

The J gene is TRBJ2-7, the V gene TRBV28; D may be TRBD2 (6 bases). Trimming removed 6 bases from V and 3 bases from J, with 12 bases in between. The germline V gene encodes CDR1 MDHEN and CDR2 SYDVKM. The CDR3 is 13 amino acids. The CDR3 DNA reads as TGTGCCAGCAGGATAGGGAGGAACTACGAGCAGTACTTC. Translation: CASRIGRNYEQYF. The full variable domain, its missing parts supplied by reference TRBV28 and TRBJ2-7, is DVKVTQSSRYLVKRTGEKVFLECVQDMDHENMFWYRQDPGLGLRLIYFSYDVKMKEKGDIPEGYSVSREKKERFSLILESASTNQTSMYLCASRIGRNYEQYFGPGTRLTVT.

The chain is built from TRBV5-6 and TRBJ2-5; D gene ambiguous. Germline CDR1 and CDR2: SGHDT and YYEEEE. V lost 4 bases and J 5 bases, leaving 12 bases between the germline ends. The CDR3 consists of 13 residues. Written as DNA, the CDR3 is TGTGCCAGCAGCGCCCGCGAGACGGAGACCCAGTACTTC. This gives the protein CASSARETETQYF. The variable domain in full, with the rest retrieved from reference TRBV5-6 and TRBJ2-5, is DAGVTQSPTHLIKTRGQQVTLRCSPKSGHDTVSWYQQALGQGPQFIFQYYEEEERQRGNFPDRFSGHQFPNYSSELNVNALLLGDSALYLCASSARETETQYFGPGTRLLVL.

V usage is TRBV7-6 and J usage is TRBJ1-4, with D possibly TRBD1 on 6 matching bases. This CDR3 contains 14 residues. Trimming removed 5 bases from V and 8 bases from J, with 15 bases in between. Per the germline V gene, CDR1 is SGHVS and CDR2 is FNYEAQ. CDR3 residues: CASSPGGGQEKLFF. CDR3 nucleotides: TGTGCCAGCAGCCCCGGAGGGGGACAAGAAAAACTGTTTTTT.

This clone was observed once. The CDR3 DNA reads as TGTGCCAGCGGGCGGGACAGGGTAAATGAGCAGTTCTTC. Translating it yields CASGRDRVNEQFF. The J gene is TRBJ2-1, the V gene TRBV7-3; 9 bases map to TRBD1. From germline, CDR1 is SGHTA and CDR2 FQGTGA. The V gene end was trimmed by 8 bases and the J gene end by 7 bases; junction bases not matched to a gene: 6. The CDR3 totals 13 residues. The whole variable domain, remainder taken from reference TRBV7-3 and TRBJ2-1, is GAGVSQTPSNKVTEKGKYVELRCDPISGHTALYWYRQSLGQGPEFLIYFQGTGAADDSGLPNDRFFAVRPEGSVSTLKIQRTERGDSAVYLCASGRDRVNEQFFGPGTRLTVL.

This sequence joins TRBV7-9 and TRBJ1-3; TRBD1 might be the D (6 bases). CDR1 and CDR2 from the germline V gene are SEHNR and FQNEAQ (reference sequence). V was clipped by 5 bases and J by 3 bases, with 17 bases between them. CDR3 length equals 16 residues. CDR3 DNA sequence: TGTGCCAGCAGCCGCGGACAGCCAAAAGGTGGAAACACCATATATTTT. Translating it yields CASSRGQPKGGNTIYF.